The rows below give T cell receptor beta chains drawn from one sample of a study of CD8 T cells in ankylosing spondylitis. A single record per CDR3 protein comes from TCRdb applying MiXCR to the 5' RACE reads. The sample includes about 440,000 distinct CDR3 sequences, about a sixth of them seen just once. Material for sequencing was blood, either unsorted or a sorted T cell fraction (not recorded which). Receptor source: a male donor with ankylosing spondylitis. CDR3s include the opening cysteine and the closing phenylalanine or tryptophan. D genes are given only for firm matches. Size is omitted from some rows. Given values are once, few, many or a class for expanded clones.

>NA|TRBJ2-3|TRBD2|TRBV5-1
CASSSGGSRGTDTQYF
TGCGCCAGCAGCTCGGGGGGGTCACGGGGGACAGATACGCAGTATTTT
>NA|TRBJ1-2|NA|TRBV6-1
CASSDPTVPYGYTF
TGTGCCAGCAGTGACCCGACAGTCCCCTATGGCTACACCTTC
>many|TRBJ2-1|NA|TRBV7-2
CASSLALRGNEQFF
TGTGCCAGCAGCTTAGCGTTAAGGGGAAATGAGCAGTTCTTC
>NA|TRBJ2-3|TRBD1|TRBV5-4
CASSLTQGAKDTQYF
TGTGCCAGCAGCTTGACACAGGGGGCTAAAGATACGCAGTATTTT
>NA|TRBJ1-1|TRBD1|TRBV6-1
CASSRTGGMNTEAFF
TGTGCCAGCAGTCGGACAGGGGGAATGAACACTGAAGCTTTCTTT
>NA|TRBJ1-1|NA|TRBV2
CASHVSQGNTEAFF
TGTGCCAGCCACGTCTCACAGGGTAACACTGAAGCTTTCTTT
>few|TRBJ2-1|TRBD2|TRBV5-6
CASSRGLAGGPNYNEQFF
TGTGCCAGCAGCCGGGGACTAGCGGGAGGGCCTAACTACAATGAGCAGTTCTTC
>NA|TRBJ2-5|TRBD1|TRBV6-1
CASNLRTGQETQYF
TGTGCCAGCAACCTACGGACAGGGCAAGAGACCCAGTACTTC
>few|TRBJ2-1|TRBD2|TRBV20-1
CSAQPLAGGNEQFF
TGCAGTGCCCAGCCACTAGCGGGTGGGAATGAGCAGTTCTTC
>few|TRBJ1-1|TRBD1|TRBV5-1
CASRQGQAMNTEAFF
TGCGCCAGCAGGCAGGGACAGGCCATGAACACTGAAGCTTTCTTT
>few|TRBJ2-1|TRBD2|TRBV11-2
CASSHTSGTYNEQFF
TGTGCCAGCAGCCATACTAGCGGGACCTACAATGAGCAGTTCTTC
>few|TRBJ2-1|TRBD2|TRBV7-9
CASNYDWREVDNEQFF
TGTGCCAGCAACTACGATTGGCGGGAGGTCGACAATGAGCAGTTCTTC
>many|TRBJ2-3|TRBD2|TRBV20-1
CSARGLVITDTQYF
TGCAGTGCTAGGGGACTAGTTATCACAGATACGCAGTATTTT
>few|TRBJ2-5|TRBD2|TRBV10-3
CAISPGLIPLAQYF
TGTGCCATCAGCCCGGGACTAATCCCCCTGGCCCAGTACTTC
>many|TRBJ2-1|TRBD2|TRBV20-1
CSARLAGGVNEQFF
TGCAGTGCTAGATTAGCGGGAGGGGTCAATGAGCAGTTCTTC
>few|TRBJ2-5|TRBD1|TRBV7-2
CASTYQTGKETQYF
TGTGCCAGCACCTATCAGACAGGGAAAGAGACCCAGTACTTC
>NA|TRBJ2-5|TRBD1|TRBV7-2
CASSGGQGGRETQYF
TGTGCCAGCAGCGGGGGACAGGGTGGGCGGGAGACCCAGTACTTC
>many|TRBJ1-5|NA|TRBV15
CATSRTPDQPQHF
TGTGCCACCAGCAGAACACCGGACCAGCCCCAGCATTTT
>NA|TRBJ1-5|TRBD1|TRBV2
CASSVEGASNQPQHF
TGTGCCAGCAGTGTAGAGGGGGCTAGCAATCAGCCCCAGCATTTT
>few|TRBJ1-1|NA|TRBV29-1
CSVQGAGKAFF
TGCAGCGTTCAAGGGGCAGGGAAAGCTTTCTTT
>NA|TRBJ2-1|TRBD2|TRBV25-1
CASSESPGTRVVEQFF
TGTGCCAGCAGTGAAAGCCCCGGGACTAGAGTAGTTGAGCAGTTCTTC
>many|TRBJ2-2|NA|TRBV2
CASSDFDTGELFF
TGTGCCAGCAGTGATTTCGACACCGGGGAGCTGTTTTTT
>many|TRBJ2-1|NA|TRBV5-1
CASSLAPSYNEQFF
TGCGCCAGCAGCTTGGCCCCCAGTTACAATGAGCAGTTCTTC
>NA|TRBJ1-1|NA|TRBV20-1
CSARDAQLNTEAFF
TGCAGTGCTAGAGATGCACAACTGAACACTGAAGCTTTCTTT
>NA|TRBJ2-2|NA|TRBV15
CATSRKRTDRVGELFF
TGTGCCACCAGCAGAAAACGGACTGATCGGGTCGGGGAGCTGTTTTTT
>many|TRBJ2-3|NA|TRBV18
CASSPRGGTDTQYF
TGTGCCAGCAGCCCCAGGGGGGGGACAGATACGCAGTATTTT
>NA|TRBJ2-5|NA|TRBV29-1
CSVDEGGETQYF
TGCAGCGTTGACGAGGGTGGGGAGACCCAGTACTTC
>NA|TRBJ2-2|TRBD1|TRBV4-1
CASSPTTGSGELFF
TGCGCCAGCAGCCCCACGACAGGGTCCGGGGAGCTGTTTTTT
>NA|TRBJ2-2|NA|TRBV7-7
CASSLRDNTGELFF
TGTGCCAGCAGCTTGAGGGATAACACCGGGGAGCTGTTTTTT
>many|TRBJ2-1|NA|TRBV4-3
CASSQDGGLTPYNEQFF
TGCGCCAGCAGCCAAGATGGCGGGCTTACACCTTACAATGAGCAGTTCTTC
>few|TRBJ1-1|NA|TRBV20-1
CSAGRWIGKNPREVAFF
TGCAGTGCTGGACGATGGATCGGAAAAAATCCGAGGGAGGTAGCTTTCTTT
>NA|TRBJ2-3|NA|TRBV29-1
CSVGHSTDTQYF
TGCAGCGTTGGACACAGCACAGATACGCAGTATTTT
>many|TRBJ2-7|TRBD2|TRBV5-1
CASSSVLAGSFYEQYF
TGCGCCAGCAGCTCAGTACTAGCGGGGAGTTTCTACGAGCAGTACTTC
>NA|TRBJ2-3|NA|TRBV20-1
CSAPRVDTQYF
TGCAGTGCGCCCCGGGTAGATACGCAGTATTTT
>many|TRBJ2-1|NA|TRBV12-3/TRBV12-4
CASSFSLNDNEQFF
TGTGCCAGCAGTTTCAGTTTAAACGACAATGAGCAGTTCTTC
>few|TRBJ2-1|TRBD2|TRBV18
CASSPRTREGYNEQFF
TGTGCCAGCTCACCACGAACGCGGGAGGGCTACAATGAGCAGTTCTTC
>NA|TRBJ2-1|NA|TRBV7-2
CASSSLAGEQFF
TGTGCCAGCAGCTCCCTGGCGGGTGAGCAGTTCTTC
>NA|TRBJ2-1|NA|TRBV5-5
CASTPRTETYNEQFF
TGTGCCAGCACTCCGCGGACCGAAACCTACAATGAGCAGTTCTTC
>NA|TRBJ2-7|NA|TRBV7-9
CASSLTRDHEQYF
TGTGCCAGCAGCTTAACCAGGGACCACGAGCAGTACTTC
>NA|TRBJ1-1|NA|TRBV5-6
CASTKGNTEAFF
TGTGCCAGCACGAAGGGGAACACTGAAGCTTTCTTT
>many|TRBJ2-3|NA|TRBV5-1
CASSPPLEASTDTQYF
TGCGCCAGCAGCCCTCCACTGGAAGCTAGCACAGATACGCAGTATTTT
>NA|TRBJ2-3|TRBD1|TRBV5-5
CASSRTGKGTQYF
TGTGCCAGCAGCCGGACAGGGAAGGGCACGCAGTATTTT
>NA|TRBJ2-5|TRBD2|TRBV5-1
CASSLSGTSGIKYQETQYF
TGCGCCAGCAGCTTGTCCGGGACTAGCGGGATTAAGTACCAAGAGACCCAGTACTTC
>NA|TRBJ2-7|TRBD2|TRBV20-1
CSATSSGGLTYEQYF
TGCAGTGCTACCTCTAGCGGGGGGCTTACCTACGAGCAGTACTTC
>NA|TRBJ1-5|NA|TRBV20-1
CSASLRNQPQHF
TGCAGTGCTAGCTTGAGGAATCAGCCCCAGCATTTT
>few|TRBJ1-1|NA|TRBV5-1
CASSLDGISNTEAFF
TGCGCCAGCAGCTTGGATGGCATCTCGAACACTGAAGCTTTCTTT
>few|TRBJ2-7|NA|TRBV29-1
CSVSPLGDGYEQYF
TGCAGCGTTTCCCCCTTAGGGGACGGATACGAGCAGTACTTC
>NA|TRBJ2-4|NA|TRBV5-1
CASRRDSSSYIQYF
TGCGCCAGCAGGCGGGACAGTTCTTCTTACATTCAGTACTTC